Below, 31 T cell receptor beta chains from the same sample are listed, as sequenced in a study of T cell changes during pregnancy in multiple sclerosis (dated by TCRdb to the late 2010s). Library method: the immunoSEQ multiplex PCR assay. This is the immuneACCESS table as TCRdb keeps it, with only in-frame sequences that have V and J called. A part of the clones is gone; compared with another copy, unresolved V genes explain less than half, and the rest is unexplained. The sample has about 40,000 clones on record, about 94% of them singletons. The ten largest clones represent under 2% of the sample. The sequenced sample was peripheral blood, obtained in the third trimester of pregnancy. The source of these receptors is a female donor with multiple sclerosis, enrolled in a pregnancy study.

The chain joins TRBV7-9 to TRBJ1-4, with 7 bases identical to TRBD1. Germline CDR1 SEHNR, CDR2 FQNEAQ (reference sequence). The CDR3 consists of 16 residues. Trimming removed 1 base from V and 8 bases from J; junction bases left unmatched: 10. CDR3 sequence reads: CASSLGPRGHQEKLFF. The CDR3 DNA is TGTGCCAGCAGCTTAGGTCCGAGGGGGCATCAGGAAAAACTGTTTTTT.

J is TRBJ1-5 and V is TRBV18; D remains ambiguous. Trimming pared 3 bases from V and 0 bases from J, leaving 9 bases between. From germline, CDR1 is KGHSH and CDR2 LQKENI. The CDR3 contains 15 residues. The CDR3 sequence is CASSPWQISNQPQHF. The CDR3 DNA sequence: TGTGCCAGCTCACCTTGGCAAATTAGCAATCAGCCCCAGCATTTT.

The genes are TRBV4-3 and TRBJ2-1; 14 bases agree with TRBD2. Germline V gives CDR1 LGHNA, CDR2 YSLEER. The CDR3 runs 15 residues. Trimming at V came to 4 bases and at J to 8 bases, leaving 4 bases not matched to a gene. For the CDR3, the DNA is TGCGCCAGCAGCCTTAGACTAGCGGGGGGGCATGAGCAGTTCTTC. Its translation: CASSLRLAGGHEQFF.

This CDR3 is CASSLGWRGYYSNQPQHF. CDR3 sequence (DNA): TGTGCCAGCAGCTTAGGATGGCGGGGATATTATAGCAATCAGCCCCAGCATTTT. The chain employs TRBV7-4 and TRBJ1-5; D gene unclear. In germline, CDR1 is SGHVT, CDR2 SQSDAQ. The CDR3 runs to 18 residues. Trimming took 1 base from V and 0 from J, leaving 16 bases between them.

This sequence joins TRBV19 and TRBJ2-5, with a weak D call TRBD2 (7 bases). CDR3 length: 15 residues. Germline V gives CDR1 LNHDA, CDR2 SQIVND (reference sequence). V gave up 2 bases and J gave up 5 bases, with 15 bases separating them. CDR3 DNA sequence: TGTGCCAGTAGTATATTGGGGGCGGGAGCGGAGACCCAGTACTTC. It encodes CASSILGAGAETQYF.

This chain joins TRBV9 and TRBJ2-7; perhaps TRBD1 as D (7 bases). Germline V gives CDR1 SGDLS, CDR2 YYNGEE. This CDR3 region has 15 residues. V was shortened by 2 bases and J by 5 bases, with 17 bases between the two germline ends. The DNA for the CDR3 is TGTGCCAGCAGCGTCTCCAGGGGGGTCTTGAACGAGCAGTACTTC. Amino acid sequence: CASSVSRGVLNEQYF.

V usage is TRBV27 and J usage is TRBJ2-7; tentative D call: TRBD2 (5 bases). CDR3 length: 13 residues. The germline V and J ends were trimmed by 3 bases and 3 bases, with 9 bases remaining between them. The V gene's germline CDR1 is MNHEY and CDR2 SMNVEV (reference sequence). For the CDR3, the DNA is TGTGCCAGCAGTTTCGTGAGGGACTACGAGCAGTACTTC. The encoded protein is CASSFVRDYEQYF.

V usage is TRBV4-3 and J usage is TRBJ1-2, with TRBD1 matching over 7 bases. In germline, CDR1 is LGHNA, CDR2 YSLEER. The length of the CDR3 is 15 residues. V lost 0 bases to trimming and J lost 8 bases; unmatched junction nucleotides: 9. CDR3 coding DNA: TGCGCCAGCAGCCAAGATGGAGACAGGGCGGAAGGCTACACCTTC. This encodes CASSQDGDRAEGYTF.

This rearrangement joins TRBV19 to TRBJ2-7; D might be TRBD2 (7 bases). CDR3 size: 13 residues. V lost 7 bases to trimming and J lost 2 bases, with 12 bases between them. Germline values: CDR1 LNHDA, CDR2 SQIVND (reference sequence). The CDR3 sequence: CASKGGGTYEQYF. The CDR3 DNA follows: TGTGCCAGTAAGGGGGGGGGAACCTACGAGCAGTACTTC.

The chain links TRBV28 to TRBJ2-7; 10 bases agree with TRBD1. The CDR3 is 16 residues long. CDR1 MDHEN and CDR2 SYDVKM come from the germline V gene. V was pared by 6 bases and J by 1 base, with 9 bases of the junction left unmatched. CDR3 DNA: TGTGCCAGCAGGAGAGTCGGGACAGGGGTATCCTACGAGCAGTACTTC. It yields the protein CASRRVGTGVSYEQYF.

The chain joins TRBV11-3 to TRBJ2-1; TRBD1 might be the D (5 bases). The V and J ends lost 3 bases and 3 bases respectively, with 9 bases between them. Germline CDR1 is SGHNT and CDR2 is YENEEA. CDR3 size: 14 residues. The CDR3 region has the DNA TGTGCCAGCAGCTTGGAAGACAGCTACAATGAGCAGTTCTTC. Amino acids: CASSLEDSYNEQFF. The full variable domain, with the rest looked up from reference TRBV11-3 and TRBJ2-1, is EAGVVQSPRYKIIEKKQPVAFWCNPISGHNTLYWYLQNLGQGPELLIRYENEEAVDDSQLPKDRFSAERLKGVDSTLKIQPAELGDSAVYLCASSLEDSYNEQFFGPGTRLTVL.

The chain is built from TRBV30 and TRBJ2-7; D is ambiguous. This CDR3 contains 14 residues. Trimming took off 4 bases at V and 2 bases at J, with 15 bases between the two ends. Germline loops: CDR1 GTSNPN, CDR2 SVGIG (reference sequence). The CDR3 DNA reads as TGTGCCTGGACCAACCGGGTTCCTACCTACGAGCAGTACTTC. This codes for CAWTNRVPTYEQYF. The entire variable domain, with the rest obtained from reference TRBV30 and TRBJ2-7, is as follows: SQTIHQWPATLVQPVGSPLSLECTVEGTSNPNLYWYRQAAGRGLQLLFYSVGIGQISSEVPQNLSASRPQDRQFILSSKKLLLSDSGFYLCAWTNRVPTYEQYFGPGTRLTVT.

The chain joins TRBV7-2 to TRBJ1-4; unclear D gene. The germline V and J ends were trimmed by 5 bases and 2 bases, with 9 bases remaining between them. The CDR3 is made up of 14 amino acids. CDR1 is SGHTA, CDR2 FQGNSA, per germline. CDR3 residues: CASSRGFTNEKLFF. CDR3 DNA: TGTGCCAGCAGCCGAGGGTTCACTAATGAAAAACTGTTTTTT.

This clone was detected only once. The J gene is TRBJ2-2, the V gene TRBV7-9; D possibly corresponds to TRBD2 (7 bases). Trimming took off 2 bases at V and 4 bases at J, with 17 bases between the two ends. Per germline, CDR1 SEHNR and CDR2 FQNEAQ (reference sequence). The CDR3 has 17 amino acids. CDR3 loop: CASSLRGGAYPTGELFF. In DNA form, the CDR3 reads TGTGCCAGCAGCTTAAGAGGGGGGGCCTATCCCACCGGGGAGCTGTTTTTT.

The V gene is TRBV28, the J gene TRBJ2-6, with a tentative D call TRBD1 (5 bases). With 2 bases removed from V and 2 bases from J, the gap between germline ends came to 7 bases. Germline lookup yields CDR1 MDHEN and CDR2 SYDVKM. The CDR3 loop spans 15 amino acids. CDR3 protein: CASSLQGAGANVLTF. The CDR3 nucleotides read TGTGCCAGCAGTTTACAGGGCGCTGGGGCCAACGTCCTGACTTTC.

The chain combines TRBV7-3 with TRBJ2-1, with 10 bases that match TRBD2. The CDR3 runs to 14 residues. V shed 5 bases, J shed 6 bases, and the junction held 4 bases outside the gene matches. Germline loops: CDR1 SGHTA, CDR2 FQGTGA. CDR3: CASSPTSGINEQFF. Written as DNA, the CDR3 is TGTGCCAGCAGCCCAACTAGCGGGATCAATGAGCAGTTCTTC.

CDR3 residues: CASSLGLAGGNTGELFF. The CDR3 coding sequence is TGTGCCAGCAGCTTGGGGCTAGCGGGAGGGAACACCGGGGAGCTGTTTTTT. The rearrangement links TRBV5-4 to TRBJ2-2; 11 bases fit TRBD2. The CDR3 contains 17 residues. Germline CDR1 is SGHNT and CDR2 is YYREEE (reference sequence). Unmatched junction bases numbered 2, after V lost 0 bases and J lost 1 base.

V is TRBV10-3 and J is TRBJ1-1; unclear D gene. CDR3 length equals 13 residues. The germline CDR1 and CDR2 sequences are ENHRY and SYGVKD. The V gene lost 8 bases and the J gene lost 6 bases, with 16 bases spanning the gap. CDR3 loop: CAIGERERSEAFF. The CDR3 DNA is TGTGCCATCGGCGAGAGAGAGAGGTCTGAAGCTTTCTTT.

For the CDR3, the DNA is TGTGCTAGTGGTTTGGTACTGGGAGGAGAGAGCAATCAGCCCCAGCATTTT. Encoded protein: CASGLVLGGESNQPQHF. The chain carries TRBV12-5 and TRBJ1-5; D gene ambiguous. The germline V and J ends were trimmed by 0 bases and 1 base, with 13 bases remaining between them. The V gene's germline CDR1 is LGHNT and CDR2 FRNRAP. The CDR3 length is 17 residues. Full variable domain (missing parts from reference TRBV12-5 and TRBJ1-5): DARVTQTPRHKVTEMGQEVTMRCQPILGHNTVFWYRQTMMQGLELLAYFRNRAPLDDSGMPKDRFSAEMPDATLATLKIQPSEPRDSAVYFCASGLVLGGESNQPQHFGDGTRLSIL.

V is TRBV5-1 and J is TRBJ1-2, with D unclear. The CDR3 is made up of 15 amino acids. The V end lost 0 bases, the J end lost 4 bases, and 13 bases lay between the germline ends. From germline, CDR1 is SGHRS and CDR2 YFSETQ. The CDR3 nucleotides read TGCGCCAGCAGCTTGGGTGCAGTCGGGAGCTATGGCTACACCTTC. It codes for CASSLGAVGSYGYTF.

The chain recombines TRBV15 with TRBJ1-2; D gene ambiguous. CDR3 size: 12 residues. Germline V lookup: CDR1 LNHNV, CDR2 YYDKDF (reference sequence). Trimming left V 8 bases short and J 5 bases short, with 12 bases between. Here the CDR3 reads CATQLEGYGYTF. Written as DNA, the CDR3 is TGTGCCACCCAACTTGAGGGTTATGGCTACACCTTC.

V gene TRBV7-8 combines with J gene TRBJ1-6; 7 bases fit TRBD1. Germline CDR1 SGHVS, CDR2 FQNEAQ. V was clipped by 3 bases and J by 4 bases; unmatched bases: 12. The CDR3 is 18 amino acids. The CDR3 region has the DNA TGTGCCAGCAGCTTCGCCGGTAGGGACAGAATTTATAATTCACCCCTCCACTTT. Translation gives CASSFAGRDRIYNSPLHF.

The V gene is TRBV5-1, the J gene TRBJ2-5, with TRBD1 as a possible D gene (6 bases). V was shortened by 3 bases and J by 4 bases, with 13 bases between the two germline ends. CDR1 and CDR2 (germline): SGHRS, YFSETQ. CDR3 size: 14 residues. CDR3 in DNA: TGCGCCAGCAGCTCTACGGCAGGGGTAGAGACCCAGTACTTC. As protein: CASSSTAGVETQYF.

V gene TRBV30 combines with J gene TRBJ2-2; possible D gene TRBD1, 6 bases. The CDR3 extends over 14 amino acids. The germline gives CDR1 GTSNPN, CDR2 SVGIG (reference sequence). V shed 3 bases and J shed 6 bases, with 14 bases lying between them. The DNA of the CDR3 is TGTGCCTGGAGCTTCGGCAGGGGATCCGGGGAGCTGTTTTTT. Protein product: CAWSFGRGSGELFF.

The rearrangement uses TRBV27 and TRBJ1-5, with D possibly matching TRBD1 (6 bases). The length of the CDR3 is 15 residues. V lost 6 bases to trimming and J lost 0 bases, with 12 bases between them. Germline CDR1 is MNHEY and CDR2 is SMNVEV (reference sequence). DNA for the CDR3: TGTGCCAGCAGGGCGGACAGAATTAGCAATCAGCCCCAGCATTTT. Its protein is CASRADRISNQPQHF.

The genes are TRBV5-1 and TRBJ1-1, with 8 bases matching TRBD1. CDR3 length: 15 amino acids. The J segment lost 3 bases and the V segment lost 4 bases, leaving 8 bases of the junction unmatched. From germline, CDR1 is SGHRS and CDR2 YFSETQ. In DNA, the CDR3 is TGCGCCAGCAGCCCCGGACAGGGACTCGACACTGAAGCTTTCTTT. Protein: CASSPGQGLDTEAFF.

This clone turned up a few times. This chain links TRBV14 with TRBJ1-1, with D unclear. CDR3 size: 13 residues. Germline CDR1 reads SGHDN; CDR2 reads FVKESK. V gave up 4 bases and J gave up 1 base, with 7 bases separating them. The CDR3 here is CASSRNPNTEAFF. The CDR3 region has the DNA TGTGCCAGCAGCCGTAATCCGAACACTGAAGCTTTCTTT.

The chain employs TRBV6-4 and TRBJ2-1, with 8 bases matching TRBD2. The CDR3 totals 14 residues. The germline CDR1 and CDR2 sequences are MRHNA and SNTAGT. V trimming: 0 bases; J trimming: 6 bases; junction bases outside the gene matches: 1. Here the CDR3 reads CASSDSGTSNEQFF. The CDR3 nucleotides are TGTGCCAGCAGTGACTCCGGGACTAGCAATGAGCAGTTCTTC.

CDR3 loop: CASSWGQGDSNVLTF. As DNA, the CDR3 is TGTGCCAGCAGTTGGGGACAGGGTGATTCCAACGTCCTGACTTTC. This chain uses TRBV28 with TRBJ2-6, with TRBD1 matching over 9 bases. V lost 4 bases, J lost 8 bases, and 6 bases stayed unmatched. Germline values: CDR1 MDHEN, CDR2 SYDVKM. The CDR3 consists of 15 residues.

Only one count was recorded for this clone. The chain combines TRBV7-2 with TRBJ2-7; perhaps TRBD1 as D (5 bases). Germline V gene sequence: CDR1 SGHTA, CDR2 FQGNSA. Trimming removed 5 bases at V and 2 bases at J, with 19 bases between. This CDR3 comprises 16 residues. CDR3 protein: CASSLTMGQGPYEQYF. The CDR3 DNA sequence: TGTGCCAGCAGCCTAACCATGGGCCAGGGCCCCTACGAGCAGTACTTC.

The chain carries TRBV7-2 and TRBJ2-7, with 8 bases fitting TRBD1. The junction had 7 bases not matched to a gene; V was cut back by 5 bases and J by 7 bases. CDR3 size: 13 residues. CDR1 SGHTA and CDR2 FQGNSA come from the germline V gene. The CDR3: CASSPRRTGEQYF. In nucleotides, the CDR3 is TGTGCCAGCAGCCCACGGCGGACAGGGGAGCAGTACTTC.